The sample holds a few counts of the clone carrying this T cell receptor beta chain. The antigen is undetermined. cDNA molecules, individually, were tagged with unique molecular identifiers. Using its own MiXCR run on the 5' RACE reads, TCRdb lists one record per CDR3 protein. The table records some 60,000 distinct CDR3 sequences, more than 7% of them present only once. This specimen belongs to a study of early T cells in non-severe SARS-CoV-2 infection. Whole-study findings and limits: VDJdb matching skewed toward anti-spike CD8 responses, missing private and CD4 specificities.

The sequence was collected from an adult who was a healthcare worker with PCR-confirmed SARS-CoV-2 infection or an uninfected control (not recorded which). What was sequenced was whole blood.

CDR3 bases: TGTGCCACCAGTGACCCCCGCGGAAGCACAGATACGCAGTATTTT. This sequence encodes CATSDPRGSTDTQYF. The rearrangement links TRBV24-1 to TRBJ2-3; D ambiguous. In germline, CDR1 is KGHDR, CDR2 SFDVKD. The V end was cut by 4 bases, the J end by 0 bases, with 10 bases between. This CDR3 region has 15 residues.